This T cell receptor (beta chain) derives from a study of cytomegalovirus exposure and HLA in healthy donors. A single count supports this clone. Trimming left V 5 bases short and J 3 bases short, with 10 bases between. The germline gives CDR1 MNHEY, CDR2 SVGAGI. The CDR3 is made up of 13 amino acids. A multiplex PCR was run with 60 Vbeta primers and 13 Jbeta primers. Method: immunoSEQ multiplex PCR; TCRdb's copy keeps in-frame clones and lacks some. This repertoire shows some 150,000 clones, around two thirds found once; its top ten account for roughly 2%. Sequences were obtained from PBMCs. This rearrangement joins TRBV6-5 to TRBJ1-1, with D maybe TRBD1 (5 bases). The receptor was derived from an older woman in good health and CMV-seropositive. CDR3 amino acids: CASSPSGYTEAFF. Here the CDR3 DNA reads TGTGCCAGCAGTCCTTCAGGGTACACTGAAGCTTTCTTT.